A selection of T cell receptor beta chains follows, all from one sample in a study of T cells in localized non-small cell lung cancer. Using immunoSEQ multiplex PCR, the repertoire was profiled, and TCRdb retains in-frame clones only, with some absent. The sample has roughly 17,000 clones; around 89% are singletons. This sample comprised peripheral blood, obtained before any cancer treatment. The receptors were sampled from a male donor aged 60 or over with stage II squamous cell lung carcinoma. The CDR3 runs from the conserved cysteine through the conserved F or W. The D gene is left open where the match is weak. Not every row has a clone size; where given, it reads once, few, many or a size class.

few TRBJ1-2 TRBV19 TRBD1 CASSMRGQTYGYTF TGTGCCAGTAGTATGAGGGGACAGACCTATGGCTACACCTTC
once TRBJ1-1 TRBV7-2 - CASSLTLLNTEAFF TGTGCCAGCAGCTTGACACTTTTGAACACTGAAGCTTTCTTT
few TRBJ1-5 TRBV9 TRBD1 CASSVSTGANQPQHF TGTGCCAGCAGCGTTTCAACAGGGGCCAATCAGCCCCAGCATTTT
once TRBJ2-1 TRBV7-8 TRBD2 CASSLLAGGSSYNEQFF TGTGCCAGCAGCTTACTAGCGGGAGGGTCCTCGTACAATGAGCAGTTCTTC
- TRBJ2-7 TRBV5-5 - CASSLLTDAVREQYF TGTGCCAGCAGCTTGCTAACGGACGCGGTTCGCGAGCAGTACTTC
- TRBJ2-1 TRBV14 TRBD2 CASSRGERRLAANEQFF TGTGCCAGCAGCCGGGGAGAACGTAGGCTAGCGGCTAATGAGCAGTTCTTC
- TRBJ2-2 TRBV30 - CAWSVYRVWGTNTGELFF TGTGCCTGGAGTGTATATCGAGTGTGGGGGACGAACACCGGGGAGCTGTTTTTT
- TRBJ2-5 TRBV10-3 - CAISESTRVGRETQYF TGTGCCATCAGTGAGTCGACCAGGGTGGGACGGGAGACCCAGTACTTC
- TRBJ1-3 TRBV9 TRBD1 CASSDGTGSGNTIYF TGTGCCAGCAGCGACGGGACAGGGTCGGGAAACACCATATATTTT
- TRBJ1-2 TRBV7-4 - CASSSGAARKTYGYTF TGTGCCAGCAGCTCAGGTGCAGCTCGAAAGACCTATGGCTACACCTTC
- TRBJ1-5 TRBV7-9 - CASSLYSSVIGPQHF TGTGCCAGCAGCTTATATAGCTCTGTGATCGGGCCCCAGCATTTT
medium-sized TRBJ1-1 TRBV11-2 - CASSLGITEAFF TGTGCCAGCAGCTTAGGGATCACTGAAGCTTTCTTT
- TRBJ1-4 TRBV25-1 TRBD1 CASSERGGTGIEKLFF TGTGCCAGCAGTGAAAGGGGGGGGACAGGGATTGAAAAACTGTTTTTT
- TRBJ2-1 TRBV7-2 TRBD2 CASSLVASGNEQFF TGTGCCAGCAGCTTAGTGGCTAGCGGCAATGAGCAGTTCTTC
- TRBJ1-2 TRBV6-6 - CASSYTFESGYTF TGTGCCAGCAGTTACACCTTTGAAAGCGGCTACACCTTC
once TRBJ1-1 TRBV11-3 - CASSAGHPNTEAFF TGTGCCAGCAGCGCGGGACACCCGAACACTGAAGCTTTCTTT
- TRBJ1-5 TRBV6-6 - CASSPDINQPQHF TGTGCCAGCAGTCCCGACATAAATCAGCCCCAGCATTTT
- TRBJ2-2 TRBV19 - CASSSRGPYGELFF TGTGCCAGTAGTTCCAGAGGCCCGTACGGGGAGCTGTTTTTT
- TRBJ1-2 TRBV28 - CASSSQTGNYGYTF TGTGCCAGCAGTTCTCAGACAGGCAACTATGGCTACACCTTC
- TRBJ2-7 TRBV18 - CASSPPATTRGEQYF TGTGCCAGCTCACCCCCTGCTACTACTAGAGGCGAGCAGTACTTC
- TRBJ1-2 TRBV10-3 - CAIMKDSNYGYTF TGTGCCATCATGAAGGACAGTAACTATGGCTACACCTTC
- TRBJ1-3 TRBV5-4 - CASSSQAISGNTIYF TGTGCCAGCAGCTCCCAGGCCATCTCTGGAAACACCATATATTTT
- TRBJ2-3 TRBV2 TRBD2 CASSLTSGGQYF TGTGCCAGCAGCCTTACTAGCGGTGGGCAGTATTTT
once TRBJ2-5 TRBV6-1 TRBD1 CASSDRDRYQETQYF TGTGCCAGCAGTGACCGGGACAGGTACCAAGAGACCCAGTACTTC
- TRBJ1-5 TRBV6-1 TRBD1 CASSEGTGVDYPQHF TGTGCCAGCAGTGAAGGGACAGGGGTAGATTACCCCCAGCATTTT
once TRBJ2-1 TRBV27 TRBD2 CASSKTSGSSYNEQFF TGTGCCAGCAGCAAAACTAGCGGGAGCTCCTACAATGAGCAGTTCTTC
- TRBJ2-2 TRBV6-6 - CASSFRAGSTGELFF TGTGCCAGCAGTTTTCGCGCAGGGTCAACCGGGGAGCTGTTTTTT
- TRBJ2-3 TRBV6-1 TRBD2 CASSLRLAGRDTQYF TGTGCCAGCAGTCTAAGACTAGCGGGCAGGGATACGCAGTATTTT
- TRBJ2-7 TRBV5-6 - CASSLGRGDYEQYF TGTGCCAGCAGCTTGGGAAGGGGGGACTACGAGCAGTACTTC
- TRBJ2-1 TRBV5-1 - CASSSLGQGEQFF TGCGCCAGCAGTAGTCTAGGTCAGGGTGAGCAGTTCTTC
- TRBJ2-3 TRBV7-9 TRBD2 CASSLSAGGPWDTQYF TGTGCCAGCAGCTTATCTGCGGGAGGGCCATGGGATACGCAGTATTTT
- TRBJ2-2 TRBV7-9 TRBD2 CASSRGLAGGANTGELFF TGTGCCAGCAGCCGCGGACTAGCGGGGGGAGCGAACACCGGGGAGCTGTTTTTT
- TRBJ1-1 TRBV7-9 - CASSSYDRRSTEAFF TGTGCCAGCAGTTCTTACGACAGGAGAAGCACTGAAGCTTTCTTT
- TRBJ2-7 TRBV7-2 - CASSLSASYEQYF TGTGCCAGCAGCTTATCTGCCTCCTACGAGCAGTACTTC
- TRBJ2-1 TRBV9 - CASSPSGESSYNEQFF TGTGCCAGCAGCCCGTCAGGGGAGAGCTCCTACAATGAGCAGTTCTTC
- TRBJ2-5 TRBV29-1 - CSVWFQETQYF TGCAGCGTATGGTTCCAAGAGACCCAGTACTTC
few TRBJ2-1 TRBV4-2 - CASSQDNALRDEQFF TGTGCCAGCAGCCAAGATAACGCACTACGAGATGAGCAGTTCTTC
- TRBJ2-7 TRBV28 - CASRWTPGGPEQYF TGTGCCAGCAGGTGGACCCCTGGTGGCCCCGAGCAGTACTTC
- TRBJ2-4 TRBV6-1 - CASRTALAKNIQYF TGTGCCAGCAGGACAGCCTTAGCCAAAAACATTCAGTACTTC
- TRBJ2-1 TRBV21-1 - CASSAIDRSGNEQFF TGTGCCAGCAGCGCTATTGACCGCTCGGGCAATGAGCAGTTCTTC
- TRBJ1-5 TRBV30 TRBD1 CAWSPGQGGGNQPQHF TGTGCCTGGAGTCCGGGACAGGGGGGTGGCAATCAGCCCCAGCATTTT
- TRBJ1-2 TRBV11-3 TRBD1 CASSGTGERLNGYTF TGTGCCAGTAGTGGGACAGGGGAGAGGTTGAATGGCTACACCTTC
once TRBJ2-1 TRBV5-6 - CASSLTPGPYNEQFF TGTGCCAGCAGCTTGACTCCAGGGCCCTACAATGAGCAGTTCTTC
- TRBJ2-2 TRBV28 - CASSLFEELFF TGTGCCAGCAGTTTATTTGAGGAGCTGTTTTTT
- TRBJ2-2 TRBV27 TRBD2 CASSLFGLAGIGELFF TGTGCCAGCAGTTTATTCGGACTAGCGGGCATCGGGGAGCTGTTTTTT
- TRBJ1-1 TRBV28 TRBD1 CASSFGTGGMNTEAFF TGTGCCAGCAGTTTCGGGACAGGGGGGATGAACACTGAAGCTTTCTTT
- TRBJ2-5 TRBV15 TRBD2 CATSREGLAGPLGTQYF TGTGCCACCAGCAGAGAAGGGCTAGCGGGTCCTCTGGGGACCCAGTACTTC
- TRBJ2-6 TRBV18 - CASSPDLIGANVLTF TGTGCCAGCTCACCTGACCTGATTGGGGCCAACGTCCTGACTTTC
- TRBJ2-7 TRBV27 TRBD2 CASSPYFGPLLAGGPDEQYF TGTGCCAGCAGTCCTTATTTTGGCCCCTTACTAGCGGGAGGGCCGGACGAGCAGTACTTC
- TRBJ2-5 TRBV4-1 TRBD2 CASSQGGGLGPHQETQYF TGCGCCAGCAGCCAGGGAGGGGGACTAGGACCCCACCAAGAGACCCAGTACTTC
- TRBJ2-1 TRBV10-3 TRBD1 CAIRQGESEQFF TGTGCCATTCGACAGGGGGAGAGTGAGCAGTTCTTC
- TRBJ2-3 TRBV28 - CASLIGGQATDTQYF TGTGCCAGCCTTATTGGGGGGCAGGCCACAGATACGCAGTATTTT
- TRBJ2-7 TRBV5-1 TRBD1 CASSFGPPGQGAEQYF TGCGCCAGCAGCTTTGGTCCACCGGGACAGGGTGCCGAGCAGTACTTC
- TRBJ2-7 TRBV30 - CAWRAGQSYEQYF TGTGCCTGGAGGGCTGGACAATCCTACGAGCAGTACTTC
- TRBJ2-3 TRBV19 - CASNITDIPDTDTQYF TGTGCCAGTAACATAACCGACATCCCCGACACAGATACGCAGTATTTT
- TRBJ2-5 TRBV7-9 TRBD1 CASSPRGIETQYF TGTGCCAGCAGCCCCAGGGGGATAGAGACCCAGTACTTC
once TRBJ2-3 TRBV5-5 - CASSFGSGADTQYF TGTGCCAGCAGCTTCGGGTCAGGGGCGGATACGCAGTATTTT
- TRBJ2-7 TRBV11-3 - CASSLGPQDKYEQYF TGTGCCAGCAGCCTCGGGCCCCAAGATAAATACGAGCAGTACTTC
- TRBJ1-2 TRBV6-1 TRBD1 CASSDTGGNWYGYTF TGTGCCAGCAGTGATACAGGGGGTAATTGGTATGGCTACACCTTC
- TRBJ2-1 TRBV19 TRBD2 CASSPPRTLAGTYNEQFF TGTGCCAGTAGTCCCCCCAGGACCCTAGCGGGGACCTACAATGAGCAGTTCTTC